The 14 T cell receptor beta chains presented below share a single source sample, sequenced in a study of T cell responses to AZD1222 COVID-19 vaccine. Data came from immunoSEQ multiplex PCR; TCRdb stores just in-frame clones and leaves some out. The sample contains about 180,000 clones, 85% to 95% of which appear only once. This material consisted of peripheral blood, taken 28 days after the second dose of the MenACWY control vaccine. The receptors were gathered from an adult who received the MenACWY meningococcal vaccine as a control.

The V and J genes are TRBV5-4 and TRBJ2-2; TRBD2 aligns across 8 bases. Germline V gene lookup returns CDR1 SGHNT and CDR2 YYREEE (reference sequence). The trim removed 4 bases at V and 3 bases at J, leaving 8 bases unmatched. CDR3 length: 16 amino acids. The CDR3 DNA sequence: TGTGCCAGCAGCCCTCCGCGGGGGGACCACACCGGGGAGCTGTTTTTT. It codes for CASSPPRGDHTGELFF.

This clone was observed a handful of times. The J gene is TRBJ1-3, the V gene TRBV30; D gene unclear. Germline CDR1 is GTSNPN and CDR2 is SVGIG (reference sequence). This CDR3 is built from 11 residues. Trimming pared 0 bases from V and 6 bases from J, leaving 3 bases between. DNA of the CDR3: TGTGCCTGGAGTGTAGTAAACACCATATATTTT. This encodes CAWSVVNTIYF.

The chain combines TRBV7-2 with TRBJ2-5; 8 positions match TRBD2. Per the germline V gene, CDR1 is SGHTA and CDR2 is FQGNSA. V dropped 7 bases and J dropped 5; count of bases not matched to a gene: 6. The CDR3 covers 13 residues. The CDR3 protein is CASTGRGGETQYF. The CDR3, as DNA: TGTGCCAGCACCGGCCGGGGGGGGGAGACCCAGTACTTC.

The CDR3 DNA is TGTGCCAGCAGCCCAGAGGCCCTGACAAATTCACCCCTCCACTTT. This codes for CASSPEALTNSPLHF. V gene TRBV7-9 combines with J gene TRBJ1-6; unclear D gene. V dropped 5 bases and J dropped 7 bases, with 15 bases sitting between them. CDR1 and CDR2 from the germline V gene are SEHNR and FQNEAQ (reference sequence). The length of the CDR3 is 15 residues. Looking up the rest from reference TRBV7-9 and TRBJ1-6 gives the full variable domain: DTGVSQNPRHKITKRGQNVTFRCDPISEHNRLYWYRQTLGQGPEFLTYFQNEAQLEKSRLLSDRFSAERPKGSFSTLEIQRTEQGDSAMYLCASSPEALTNSPLHFGNGTRLTVT.

The chain has TRBV10-3 and TRBJ1-5; 7 bases agree with TRBD1. Germline CDR1 ENHRY, CDR2 SYGVKD. V lost 6 bases, J lost 5 bases, and 4 bases stayed unmatched. The CDR3 is 13 amino acids. The CDR3 DNA reads as TGTGCCATCAGGAACAGGGGTGATCAGCCCCAGCATTTT. Translating gives CAIRNRGDQPQHF.

This chain's CDR3 is CASTPGSEKLFF. The CDR3 region has the DNA TGTGCCAGCACCCCTGGCAGTGAAAAACTGTTTTTT. V and J are TRBV12-3 or TRBV12-4 and TRBJ1-4; unclear D gene. Trimming took off 7 bases at V and 7 bases at J, with 10 bases between the two ends. The CDR3 loop spans 12 amino acids.

J is TRBJ1-1 and V is TRBV6-5; D perhaps matches TRBD1 (6 bases). This CDR3 has 15 residues. CDR1 is MNHEY and CDR2 is SVGAGI in the germline V gene. Trimming pared 2 bases from V and 4 bases from J, leaving 14 bases between. DNA of the CDR3: TGTGCCAGCAGTTACAACGGGGGCGCCGGCACTGAAGCTTTCTTT. Its translation: CASSYNGGAGTEAFF.

This clone was counted once. This sequence joins TRBV28 and TRBJ1-1; no clear D gene. V gave up 8 bases and J gave up 5 bases, with 12 bases separating them. Germline CDR1 is MDHEN and CDR2 is SYDVKM. The CDR3 has 12 amino acids. CDR3 amino acids: CASGIGKTEAFF. CDR3 bases: TGTGCCAGCGGAATCGGTAAAACTGAAGCTTTCTTT.

J is TRBJ2-3 and V is TRBV7-9; maybe TRBD1 (5 bases). CDR1 and CDR2 (germline): SEHNR, FQNEAQ (reference sequence). This CDR3 is 14 amino acids long. V was clipped by 2 bases and J by 6 bases, with 12 bases between them. CDR3 coding DNA: TGTGCCAGCAGCTTAAGGGGCTCCTCTGATACGCAGTATTTT. Protein product: CASSLRGSSDTQYF. The variable domain in full, with the rest retrieved from reference TRBV7-9 and TRBJ2-3, is DTGVSQNPRHKITKRGQNVTFRCDPISEHNRLYWYRQTLGQGPEFLTYFQNEAQLEKSRLLSDRFSAERPKGSFSTLEIQRTEQGDSAMYLCASSLRGSSDTQYFGPGTRLTVL.

V and J are TRBV6-2 or TRBV6-3 and TRBJ2-1; D remains unclear. Trimming removed 0 bases from V and 4 bases from J, with 13 bases in between. CDR3 size: 16 residues. Germline V gives CDR1 MNHEY, CDR2 SVGEGT. DNA of the CDR3: TGTGCCAGCAGTTACTCTATGGCTAGTTTATACAATGAGCAGTTCTTC. Protein sequence: CASSYSMASLYNEQFF.

This clone occurred once. V is TRBV4-3 and J is TRBJ1-2, with 9 bases that match TRBD1. The CDR3 extends over 15 amino acids. Germline V gives CDR1 LGHNA, CDR2 YSLEER. Losses at the gene ends were 0 bases for V and 8 bases for J; bases not matched to a gene: 7. The CDR3 protein is CASSQDLGTGLGYTF. The CDR3, as DNA: TGCGCCAGCAGCCAAGACCTCGGGACAGGGTTAGGCTACACCTTC.

The rearrangement uses TRBV7-9 and TRBJ1-1; D might be TRBD1 (6 bases). Germline loops: CDR1 SEHNR, CDR2 FQNEAQ (reference sequence). CDR3 length: 15 amino acids. V was pared by 5 bases and J by 0 bases, with 13 bases between. CDR3 loop: CASSQGSSMNTEAFF. The CDR3 region has the DNA TGTGCCAGCAGCCAGGGGAGCTCTATGAACACTGAAGCTTTCTTT.

This chain uses TRBV7-9 with TRBJ1-3; unclear D gene. Germline lookup yields CDR1 SEHNR and CDR2 FQNEAQ (reference sequence). CDR3 size: 15 residues. Trimming left V 5 bases short and J 0 bases short, with 11 bases between. The CDR3 spells CASSLSRSSGNTIYF. The CDR3 DNA sequence: TGTGCCAGCAGCCTGAGCCGTTCCTCTGGAAACACCATATATTTT.

The J gene is TRBJ1-6, the V gene TRBV4-3; TRBD1 matches 9 bases. CDR1 and CDR2 from the germline V gene are LGHNA and YSLEER. V shed 1 base, J shed 9 bases, and the junction held 1 base outside the gene matches. The CDR3 consists of 14 residues. DNA for the CDR3: TGCGCCAGCAGCCAAGGGACAGGGGTTTCACCCCTCCACTTT. Residues: CASSQGTGVSPLHF.